The 16 T cell receptor beta chains given below trace back to one sample, sequenced in a study of shared clonotypes between healthy human individuals. This table comes from immunoSEQ multiplex PCR, and its TCRdb copy is limited to in-frame clones, with some not included. Among about half a million clones listed, around 79% were seen once. Source material: PBMCs. The receptors originated from a woman aged 40 to 55 in good health. Some clones in this sample may be carry-over from other donors' samples.

This clone was found once. This chain joins TRBV7-9 and TRBJ2-3; a weak D match, TRBD1 (5 bases). The CDR3 runs 11 residues. CDR1 and CDR2 from the germline V gene are SEHNR and FQNEAQ (reference sequence). Trimming shortened V by 11 bases and J by 6 bases, and 12 bases separated the two germline ends. CDR3 nucleotides: TGTGCCGTCCCGGCAGGGGATACGCAGTATTTT. Amino acids: CAVPAGDTQYF. Together with reference TRBV7-9 and TRBJ2-3, the CDR3 gives the full variable domain: DTGVSQNPRHKITKRGQNVTFRCDPISEHNRLYWYRQTLGQGPEFLTYFQNEAQLEKSRLLSDRFSAERPKGSFSTLEIQRTEQGDSAMYLCAVPAGDTQYFGPGTRLTVL.

This clone was found a few times. The rearrangement links TRBV28 to TRBJ2-7; 12 positions match TRBD1. The CDR3 is 16 amino acids. Losses at the gene ends were 5 bases for V and 5 bases for J; bases not matched to a gene: 10. Germline CDR1 is MDHEN and CDR2 is SYDVKM. The CDR3 sequence: CASSTGRGQGAHEQYF. CDR3 coding DNA: TGTGCCAGCAGTACGGGGCGGGGACAGGGGGCCCACGAGCAGTACTTC. Together with reference TRBV28 and TRBJ2-7, the CDR3 gives the full variable domain: DVKVTQSSRYLVKRTGEKVFLECVQDMDHENMFWYRQDPGLGLRLIYFSYDVKMKEKGDIPEGYSVSREKKERFSLILESASTNQTSMYLCASSTGRGQGAHEQYFGPGTRLTVT.

In its sample, this clone was seen many times. The rearrangement uses TRBV5-1 and TRBJ1-1; D remains unclear. The CDR3 has 12 amino acids. The V gene lost 0 bases and the J gene lost 12 bases, with 12 bases spanning the gap. The germline V gene has CDR1 SGHRS and CDR2 YFSETQ. The CDR3 reads CASSLENATPFF. The CDR3, as DNA: TGCGCCAGCAGCTTGGAGAATGCGACTCCTTTCTTT.

The V and J genes are TRBV28 and TRBJ2-3; 8 positions match TRBD1. After removal of 6 bases from V and 2 bases from J, the junction contained 7 bases not matched to a gene. Germline CDR1 and CDR2: MDHEN and SYDVKM. The CDR3 contains 15 residues. In DNA, the CDR3 is TGTGCCAGCAGACCCGACAGGGGACCCACAGATACGCAGTATTTT. Protein: CASRPDRGPTDTQYF.

Note on this clone: The sample holds other DNA sequences that translate to the same CDR3. The genes are TRBV4-1 and TRBJ2-7; possibly TRBD1 for D (5 bases). This CDR3 comprises 13 residues. The germline V gene has CDR1 MGHRA and CDR2 YSYEKL. V was clipped by 0 bases and J by 3 bases, with 6 bases between them. CDR3 sequence reads: CASSQDRGYEQYF. As DNA, the CDR3 is TGCGCCAGCAGCCAAGATAGGGGCTACGAGCAGTACTTC.

The chain is built from TRBV18 and TRBJ2-2, with D possibly being TRBD1 (5 bases). This CDR3 is 16 amino acids long. CDR1 and CDR2 from the germline V gene are KGHSH and LQKENI. V was pared by 1 base and J by 4 bases, with 13 bases between. CDR3: CASSPRLGDGTGELFF. CDR3 DNA sequence: TGTGCCAGCTCACCACGTTTAGGGGATGGCACCGGGGAGCTGTTTTTT.

The V call is TRBV6-6, the J call TRBJ1-5; maybe TRBD1 (6 bases). This CDR3 region has 16 residues. CDR1 is MNHNY and CDR2 is SVGAGI in the germline V gene (reference sequence). V was cut by 6 bases and J by 4 bases, with 19 bases left in between. The CDR3 is CASRTSTGGDNQPQHF. The CDR3 DNA is TGTGCCAGCAGAACCTCGACAGGCGGGGATAATCAGCCCCAGCATTTT.

The CDR3 nucleotides read TGTGCCTGGAGTGTCGGAGGGGGAAACATTCAGTACTTC. Its translation: CAWSVGGGNIQYF. The chain couples TRBV30 to TRBJ2-4; D could derive from TRBD1 or TRBD2 (6 bases each). This CDR3 comprises 13 residues. The V and J ends lost 0 bases and 6 bases respectively, with 9 bases between them. The germline gives CDR1 GTSNPN, CDR2 SVGIG (reference sequence).

The genes are TRBV5-4 and TRBJ2-1, with D tentatively TRBD1 (6 bases). CDR1 is SGHNT and CDR2 is YYREEE in the germline V gene (reference sequence). The V end lost 5 bases, the J end lost 8 bases, and 20 bases lay between the germline ends. The CDR3 totals 15 residues. The chain's CDR3 is CASSPSGVPWDEQFF. CDR3 DNA sequence: TGTGCCAGCAGTCCCTCAGGGGTTCCATGGGATGAGCAGTTCTTC.

CDR3 sequence: CASSSQWTSGRGQYF. The CDR3 DNA sequence: TGTGCCAGCAGCAGCCAGTGGACTAGCGGGAGAGGGCAGTACTTC. This chain connects TRBV7-9 to TRBJ2-7; 13 positions match TRBD2. CDR1 is SEHNR and CDR2 is FQNEAQ in the germline V gene (reference sequence). The V and J ends lost 5 bases and 9 bases, in that order; junction bases with no gene match: 10. There are 15 residues in the CDR3.

V and J are TRBV18 and TRBJ1-4; no reliable D call. CDR1 is KGHSH, CDR2 LQKENI, per germline. The CDR3 is 14 amino acids. The ends were cut back, 3 bases at V and 3 bases at J, with 8 bases in the middle. As DNA, the CDR3 is TGTGCCAGCTCACCGGTGGCGGCTAATGAAAAACTGTTTTTT. This codes for CASSPVAANEKLFF.

The chain recombines TRBV28 with TRBJ2-2; unclear D gene. Germline V gene lookup returns CDR1 MDHEN and CDR2 SYDVKM. This CDR3 region has 12 residues. V was clipped by 3 bases and J by 4 bases, with 3 bases between them. Here the CDR3 DNA reads TGTGCCAGCAGTTTTGGCACCGGGGAGCTGTTTTTT. Residues: CASSFGTGELFF.

This rearrangement joins TRBV28 to TRBJ2-4; D is possibly TRBD2 (5 bases). The CDR3 is made up of 13 amino acids. Germline loops: CDR1 MDHEN, CDR2 SYDVKM. V was trimmed by 5 bases and J by 9 bases, leaving 14 bases between them. The CDR3 DNA sequence: TGTGCCAGCAGTAAGGACGGCCGGGGCATTCAGTACTTC. Protein sequence: CASSKDGRGIQYF.

V gene TRBV4-2 combines with J gene TRBJ2-2; D call uncertain. V lost 4 bases, J lost 6 bases, and 9 bases lay in between. CDR1 is LGHNA and CDR2 is YNFKEQ in the germline V gene. The CDR3 totals 13 residues. The DNA of the CDR3 is TGTGCCAGCAGCCCCCGTCAGCCCGGGGAGCTGTTTTTT. It yields the protein CASSPRQPGELFF.

The gene calls are TRBV21-1 and TRBJ2-7; the table calls TRBD1, which could not be checked here. TRBV21-1 constitutes a pseudogene. The CDR3 sequence is 16 residues long. The CDR3 spells CASSARGQGGFDEQYF. The CDR3 DNA reads TGTGCCAGCAGCGCGAGGGGACAGGGTGGTTTCGACGAGCAGTACTTC.

The gene calls are TRBV10-1 and TRBJ1-1; the D is unclear. V was pared by 3 bases and J by 0 bases, with 11 bases between. The CDR3 sequence is 15 residues long. In germline, CDR1 is WNHNN, CDR2 SYGVQD (reference sequence). CDR3: CASSDGGQMNTEAFF. As DNA, the CDR3 is TGCGCCAGCAGTGACGGCGGCCAAATGAACACTGAAGCTTTCTTT.